The 27 T cell receptor beta chains listed next were all sequenced from one sample in a study of T cell responses to AZD1222 COVID-19 vaccine. The table came from immunoSEQ multiplex PCR; TCRdb's copy has only in-frame clones and leaves some out. The sample comprises over 150,000 clones, 80% to 90% of which are singletons, and 6.9% rests with the top ten. The sample consisted of peripheral blood, taken on day 0 of AZD1222 vaccination. The source is an adult in good health.

The rearrangement links TRBV28 to TRBJ1-2; D might be TRBD1 (5 bases). This CDR3 region has 12 residues. Germline values: CDR1 MDHEN, CDR2 SYDVKM. Trimming pared 5 bases from V and 3 bases from J, leaving 7 bases between. The CDR3 spells CASSGGYYGYTF. In DNA form, the CDR3 reads TGTGCCAGCAGTGGGGGATACTATGGCTACACCTTC.

This clone was seen just once. The chain uses TRBV20-1 and TRBJ1-5; D is unclear. V lost 3 bases to trimming and J lost 4 bases, with 7 bases between them. Per the germline V gene, CDR1 is DFQATT and CDR2 is SNEGSKA (reference sequence). This CDR3 comprises 12 residues. CDR3 in DNA: TGCAGTGCTAGTTGGGGTAATCAGCCCCAGCATTTT. Translation gives CSASWGNQPQHF.

J is TRBJ2-1 and V is TRBV6-4, with 10 bases aligning to TRBD2. CDR1 and CDR2 from the germline V gene are MRHNA and SNTAGT. The ends lost 2 bases at V and 8 bases at J; junction bases unmatched: 6. The CDR3 is 15 amino acids. As DNA, the CDR3 is TGTGCCAGCAGTGACCAAGCGGGGGGGCCCCATGAGCAGTTCTTC. Its protein is CASSDQAGGPHEQFF.

The chain is built from TRBV18 and TRBJ2-7; unclear D gene. V dropped 3 bases and J dropped 3 bases, with 12 bases sitting between them. Germline-derived CDR1 and CDR2 are KGHSH and LQKENI. The CDR3 spans 14 residues. CDR3 coding DNA: TGTGCCAGCTCACCCTGGGAATTAGGCTACGAGCAGTACTTC. It translates to CASSPWELGYEQYF.

The rearrangement links TRBV5-4 to TRBJ2-3, with D unclear. CDR3 length: 14 residues. In germline, CDR1 is SGHNT, CDR2 YYREEE (reference sequence). V gave up 3 bases and J gave up 2 bases, with 10 bases separating them. CDR3 nucleotide sequence: TGTGCCAGCAGCTCGACTGGGGACACAGATACGCAGTATTTT. Translated, it gives CASSSTGDTDTQYF.

The CDR3 loop reads CASTTTGNYGYTF. CDR3 bases: TGTGCCAGCACGACGACGGGGAACTATGGCTACACCTTC. The rearrangement joins TRBV27 to TRBJ1-2, with D unresolved. This CDR3 is built from 13 residues. V shed 7 bases and J shed 2 bases, with 11 bases lying between them. Germline CDR1 reads MNHEY; CDR2 reads SMNVEV (reference sequence).

The rearrangement uses TRBV5-4 and TRBJ1-1, with a possible D match to TRBD1 (5 bases). Trimming pared 9 bases from V and 1 base from J, leaving 10 bases between. Germline V CDR1 and CDR2: SGHNT, YYREEE (reference sequence). This CDR3 is built from 12 residues. The CDR3 DNA follows: TGTGCCACCGGGCAGGGGAACACTGAAGCTTTCTTT. Protein sequence: CATGQGNTEAFF.

The J gene is TRBJ1-1, the V gene TRBV7-9, with a weak D call TRBD1 (5 bases). V lost 5 bases and J 6 bases, leaving 16 bases between the germline ends. The CDR3 length is 14 residues. Germline lookup yields CDR1 SEHNR and CDR2 FQNEAQ (reference sequence). CDR3: CASSPPAGSSEAFF. The CDR3 region has the DNA TGTGCCAGCAGCCCCCCGGCAGGGTCGTCTGAAGCTTTCTTT.

This rearrangement joins TRBV12-3 or TRBV12-4 to TRBJ1-3; D is uncertain. Trimming shortened V by 6 bases and J by 8 bases, and 8 bases separated the two germline ends. The CDR3 extends over 11 amino acids. CDR3 in amino acids: CASSAADTIYF. DNA of the CDR3: TGTGCCAGCAGCGCAGCGGACACCATATATTTT.

The rearrangement links TRBV7-9 to TRBJ1-4, with D unresolved. The CDR3 loop spans 14 amino acids. The germline V and J ends were trimmed by 5 bases and 0 bases, with 7 bases remaining between them. The germline CDR1 and CDR2 sequences are SEHNR and FQNEAQ (reference sequence). CDR3 DNA: TGTGCCAGCAGCCTTTTGGCAACTAATGAAAAACTGTTTTTT. Translated: CASSLLATNEKLFF. Supplemented by reference TRBV7-9 and TRBJ1-4, the full variable domain reads DTGVSQNPRHKITKRGQNVTFRCDPISEHNRLYWYRQTLGQGPEFLTYFQNEAQLEKSRLLSDRFSAERPKGSFSTLEIQRTEQGDSAMYLCASSLLATNEKLFFGSGTQLSVL.

The chain joins TRBV15 to TRBJ2-3, with D tentatively TRBD1 or TRBD2 (5 bases each). This CDR3 has 15 residues. Germline V gene data show CDR1 as LNHNV and CDR2 as YYDKDF (reference sequence). The germline V and J ends were trimmed by 1 base and 5 bases, with 13 bases remaining between them. The chain's CDR3 is CATSRGPFGGDTQYF. CDR3 bases: TGTGCCACCAGCAGAGGGCCCTTTGGGGGAGATACGCAGTATTTT.

This clone came up a few times. The V and J genes are TRBV6-4 and TRBJ2-2, with D possibly being TRBD1 or TRBD2 (5 bases each). V dropped 5 bases and J dropped 0 bases, with 13 bases sitting between them. The germline V gene encodes CDR1 MRHNA and CDR2 SNTAGT. This CDR3 spans 16 amino acids. CDR3: CASSKSRGTNTGELFF. CDR3 DNA: TGTGCCAGCAGTAAATCTCGGGGCACGAACACCGGGGAGCTGTTTTTT.

The chain carries TRBV7-3 and TRBJ2-7, with 7 bases lining up with TRBD1. V lost 5 bases to trimming and J lost 2 bases; unmatched junction nucleotides: 9. The length of the CDR3 is 15 residues. CDR1 is SGHTA, CDR2 FQGTGA, per germline. The CDR3 coding sequence is TGTGCCAGCAGCCGGGGACAGAAGATCCCCTACGAGCAGTACGTC. This sequence encodes CASSRGQKIPYEQYV.

This chain joins TRBV25-1 and TRBJ2-7; D not resolved. Trimming pared 1 base from V and 2 bases from J, leaving 9 bases between. The length of the CDR3 is 14 residues. In germline, CDR1 is MGHDK, CDR2 SYGVNS. The CDR3 protein is CASSELSSTYEQYF. The DNA of the CDR3 is TGTGCCAGCAGTGAATTATCCAGCACCTACGAGCAGTACTTC.

This chain joins TRBV12-3 or TRBV12-4 and TRBJ1-1; D possibly corresponds to TRBD1 (6 bases). This CDR3 has 13 residues. V gave up 5 bases and J gave up 8 bases, with 15 bases separating them. In DNA form, the CDR3 reads TGTGCCAGCAGTGCCGGGACAATTCCCGAAGCTTTCTTT. Its translation is CASSAGTIPEAFF.

The gene calls are TRBV4-1 and TRBJ2-5, with D possibly being TRBD1 (5 bases). Trimming pared 1 base from V and 0 bases from J, leaving 9 bases between. The V gene's germline CDR1 is MGHRA and CDR2 YSYEKL. The CDR3 sequence is 15 residues long. The chain's CDR3 is CASSQVGVYQETQYF. The DNA for the CDR3 is TGCGCCAGCAGCCAAGTAGGGGTGTACCAAGAGACCCAGTACTTC.

This chain connects TRBV6-5 to TRBJ1-2; 8 nucleotides line up with TRBD1. V shed 5 bases and J 7 bases; nucleotides not matched to a gene: 0. The germline V gene has CDR1 MNHEY and CDR2 SVGAGI. This CDR3 spans 11 amino acids. The CDR3 loop is CASSTGGGYTF. CDR3 coding DNA: TGTGCCAGCAGTACAGGGGGTGGCTACACCTTC.

The genes are TRBV10-2 and TRBJ2-1, with 7 bases that match TRBD1. The CDR3 loop spans 14 amino acids. CDR1 and CDR2 (germline): WSHSY, SAAADI. The V segment lost 5 bases and the J segment 6 bases; nucleotides outside the gene matches: 7. CDR3 DNA sequence: TGCGCCAGCAGTAACAGCCGACAGGGCAATGAGCAGTTCTTC. Translated, it gives CASSNSRQGNEQFF.

This sequence joins TRBV28 and TRBJ1-1, with a weak D call TRBD1 (6 bases). Between the trimmed V and J ends, which lost 6 bases and 1 base, there was a span of 12 bases. CDR1 MDHEN and CDR2 SYDVKM come from the germline V gene. This CDR3 has 14 residues. The CDR3 is CASSPGQENTEAFF. The CDR3 DNA reads TGTGCCAGCAGCCCGGGACAAGAGAACACTGAAGCTTTCTTT.

The gene calls are TRBV6-5 and TRBJ2-1; D might be TRBD2 (5 bases). Looked up from germline, CDR1 is MNHEY and CDR2 is SVGAGI. This CDR3 contains 14 residues. V dropped 1 base and J dropped 8 bases, with 12 bases sitting between them. Here the CDR3 reads CASSYFRGMYEQFF. CDR3 coding DNA: TGTGCCAGCAGTTACTTCCGGGGAATGTATGAGCAGTTCTTC.

The chain links TRBV6-2 or TRBV6-3 to TRBJ1-6; TRBD1 aligns across 7 bases. V shed 0 bases, J shed 8 bases, and the junction held 4 bases outside the gene matches. Germline V gene data show CDR1 as MNHEY and CDR2 as SVGEGT. The length of the CDR3 is 15 residues. The CDR3: CASSYSPGGDSPLHF. The CDR3, as DNA: TGTGCCAGCAGTTACTCCCCAGGGGGAGATTCACCCCTCCACTTT.

The chain recombines TRBV12-3 or TRBV12-4 with TRBJ2-1; D gene uncertain. CDR3 length equals 11 residues. V lost 3 bases and J lost 7, with 4 bases in between. CDR3 protein: CASSFGNEQFF. DNA of the CDR3: TGTGCCAGCAGTTTTGGGAATGAGCAGTTCTTC.

This chain links TRBV9 with TRBJ2-1, with a possible D match to TRBD2 (7 bases). From germline, CDR1 is SGDLS and CDR2 YYNGEE. V was cut by 0 bases and J by 9 bases, with 13 bases left in between. This CDR3 region has 14 residues. This CDR3 reads CASSVGGGPGEQFF. DNA of the CDR3: TGTGCCAGCAGCGTAGGGGGGGGCCCCGGTGAGCAGTTCTTC.

This chain connects TRBV30 to TRBJ2-7; D is ambiguous. The germline CDR1 and CDR2 sequences are GTSNPN and SVGIG (reference sequence). CDR3 length equals 12 residues. V lost 5 bases and J 2 bases, leaving 10 bases between the germline ends. The CDR3 DNA reads TGTGCCTGGGATTACCGTGCCTACGAGCAGTACGTC. This gives the protein CAWDYRAYEQYV.

The chain carries TRBV9 and TRBJ2-3; D is undetermined. Germline V gene data show CDR1 as SGDLS and CDR2 as YYNGEE. The CDR3 spans 14 residues. V lost 3 bases and J 1 base, leaving 9 bases between the germline ends. The CDR3 DNA is TGTGCCAGCAGCGCACTCCTAGGCACAGATACGCAGTATTTT. Its translation: CASSALLGTDTQYF.

The V gene is TRBV6-5, the J gene TRBJ2-7; 9 bases line up with TRBD2. With V trimmed by 6 bases and J by 3 bases, 6 bases remained unmatched. This CDR3 comprises 14 residues. Per germline, CDR1 MNHEY and CDR2 SVGAGI. The CDR3 DNA follows: TGTGCCAGCAGGCCCGGGACTAGCAGCTACGAGCAGTACGTC. It yields the protein CASRPGTSSYEQYV.

V and J are TRBV5-4 and TRBJ2-1, with 8 positions matching TRBD1. This CDR3 has 14 amino acids. Germline CDR1 and CDR2: SGHNT and YYREEE (reference sequence). Germline trimming cut 1 base from V and 9 bases from J; bases unmatched to any gene: 6. Written as DNA, the CDR3 is TGTGCCAGCAGCTTGCAGGGGGCGCTTATTGAGCAGTTCTTC. This translates into CASSLQGALIEQFF.